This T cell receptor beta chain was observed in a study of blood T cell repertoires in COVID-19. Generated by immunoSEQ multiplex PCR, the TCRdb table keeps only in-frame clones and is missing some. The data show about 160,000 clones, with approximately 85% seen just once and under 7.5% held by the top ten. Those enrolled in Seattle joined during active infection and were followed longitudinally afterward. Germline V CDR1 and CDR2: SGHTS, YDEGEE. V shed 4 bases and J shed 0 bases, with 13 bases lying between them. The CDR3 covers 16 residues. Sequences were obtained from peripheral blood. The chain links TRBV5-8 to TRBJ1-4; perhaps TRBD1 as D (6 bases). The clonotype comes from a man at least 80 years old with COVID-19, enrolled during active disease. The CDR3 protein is CASSPTGFATNEKLFF. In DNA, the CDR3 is TGTGCCAGCAGCCCGACAGGATTTGCAACTAATGAAAAACTGTTTTTT.